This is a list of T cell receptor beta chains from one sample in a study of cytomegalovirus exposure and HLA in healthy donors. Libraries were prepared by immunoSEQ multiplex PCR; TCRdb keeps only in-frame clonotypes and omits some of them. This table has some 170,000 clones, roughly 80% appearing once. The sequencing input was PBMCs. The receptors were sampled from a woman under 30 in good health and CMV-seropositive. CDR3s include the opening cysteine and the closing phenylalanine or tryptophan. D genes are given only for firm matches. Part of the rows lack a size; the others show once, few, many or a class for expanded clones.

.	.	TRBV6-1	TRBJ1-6	CASRTRTSGSPLHF	TGTGCCAGCAGGACCAGGACGAGCGGTTCACCCCTCCACTTT
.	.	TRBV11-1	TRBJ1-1	CASSPLPHTDEENPEAFF	TGTGCCAGCAGCCCTCTCCCCCACACGGATGAGGAAAACCCTGAAGCTTTCTTT
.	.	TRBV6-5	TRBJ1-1	CASSPAGGNTEAFF	TGTGCCAGCAGCCCAGCGGGGGGAAACACTGAAGCTTTCTTT
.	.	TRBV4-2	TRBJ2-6	CASSHTPGDGANVLTF	TGTGCCAGCAGCCACACACCAGGGGACGGGGCCAACGTCCTGACTTTC
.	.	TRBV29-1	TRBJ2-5	CSVAYFLFQETQYF	TGCAGCGTTGCTTATTTTCTGTTCCAAGAGACCCAGTACTTC
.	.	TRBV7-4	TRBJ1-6	CASSCIERSSYNSPLHF	TGTGCCAGCAGCTGCATCGAGCGGAGCTCCTATAATTCACCCCTCCACTTT
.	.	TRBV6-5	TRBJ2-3	CASNSGIDTQYF	TGTGCCAGCAATTCAGGAATCGATACGCAGTATTTT
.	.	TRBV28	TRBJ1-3	CASSSYRDSGNTIYF	TGTGCCAGCAGTTCGTACCGGGACTCTGGAAACACCATATATTTT
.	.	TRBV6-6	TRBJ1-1	CTTSLPNTEAFF	TGTACCACGAGTCTGCCGAACACTGAAGCTTTCTTT
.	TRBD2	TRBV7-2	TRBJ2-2	CASSGQRAGGTGELFF	TGTGCCAGCAGCGGCCAACGGGCGGGGGGGACCGGGGAGCTGTTTTTT
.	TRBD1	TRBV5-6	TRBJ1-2	CASSLGQGIYGYTF	TGTGCCAGCAGCTTGGGACAGGGCATCTATGGCTACACCTTC
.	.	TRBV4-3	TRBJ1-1	CASSQDKGVKAFF	TGCGCCAGCAGCCAAGATAAAGGAGTTAAAGCTTTCTTT
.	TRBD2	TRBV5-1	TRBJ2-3	CASSGGTSGDTDTQYF	TGCGCCAGCAGCGGCGGGACTAGCGGAGACACAGATACGCAGTATTTT
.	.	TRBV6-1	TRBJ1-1	CASSKVQGGALMNTEAFF	TGTGCCAGCAGTAAAGTTCAGGGAGGAGCGCTCATGAACACTGAAGCTTTCTTT
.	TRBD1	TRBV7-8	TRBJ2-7	CASSPKGQGFHEQYF	TGTGCCAGCAGCCCAAAAGGACAGGGTTTCCACGAGCAGTACTTC
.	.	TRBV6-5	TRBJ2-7	CASSTSSYEQYF	TGTGCCAGCAGCACCAGCTCCTACGAGCAGTACTTC
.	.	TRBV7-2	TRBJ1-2	CASSSSGHQNYGYTF	TGTGCCAGCAGCTCATCGGGACACCAAAACTATGGCTACACCTTC
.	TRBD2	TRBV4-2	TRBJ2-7	CASSQGTRSYEQYF	TGTGCCAGCAGCCAAGGGACTAGATCTTACGAGCAGTACTTC
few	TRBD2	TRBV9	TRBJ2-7	CASSVVTSGIDEQYF	TGTGCCAGCAGCGTAGTAACTAGCGGCATCGACGAGCAGTACTTC
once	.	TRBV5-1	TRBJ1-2	CASSPDSPGGYTF	TGCGCCAGCAGTCCCGACAGTCCCGGAGGCTACACCTTC
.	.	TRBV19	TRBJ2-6	CASSPSSGANVLTF	TGTGCCAGTAGCCCTAGTAGTGGGGCCAACGTCCTGACTTTC
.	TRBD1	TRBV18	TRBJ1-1	CASSLETGVQAEAFF	TGTGCCAGCTCATTAGAGACAGGGGTTCAAGCTGAAGCTTTCTTT
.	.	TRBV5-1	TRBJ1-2	CASSLVEPRDGYTF	TGCGCCAGCAGCTTGGTGGAGCCGCGGGACGGCTACACCTTC
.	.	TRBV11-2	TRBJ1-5	CASSFSGNQPQHF	TGTGCCAGCAGCTTTTCGGGAAATCAGCCCCAGCATTTT
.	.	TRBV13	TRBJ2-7	CASSSDRNRDEQYF	TGTGCCAGCAGCTCGGACAGAAACAGAGACGAGCAGTACTTC
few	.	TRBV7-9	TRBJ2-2	CASSLYGGDTGELFF	TGTGCCAGCAGCTTATACGGGGGTGACACCGGGGAGCTGTTTTTT
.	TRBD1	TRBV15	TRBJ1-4	CATSRGGQGVEKLFF	TGTGCCACCAGCAGAGGGGGACAGGGGGTTGAAAAACTGTTTTTT
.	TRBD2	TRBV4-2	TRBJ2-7	CASSHESSSGAKYEQYF	TGTGCCAGCAGCCACGAATCCTCTAGCGGGGCCAAATACGAGCAGTACTTC
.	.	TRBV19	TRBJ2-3	CASSATTRRVVTQYF	TGTGCCAGTAGTGCTACGACCCGCAGGGTAGTTACGCAGTATTTT
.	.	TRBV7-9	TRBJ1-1	CASSFWRDSNTEAFF	TGTGCCAGCAGCTTCTGGCGGGACTCGAACACTGAAGCTTTCTTT
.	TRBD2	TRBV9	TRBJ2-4	CASNPGGAKNSQYF	TGTGCCAGCAACCCGGGGGGGGCCAAAAACAGTCAGTACTTC
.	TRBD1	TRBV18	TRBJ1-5	CASSPRTGGNQPQHF	TGTGCCAGCTCACCTCGGACAGGGGGCAATCAGCCCCAGCATTTT
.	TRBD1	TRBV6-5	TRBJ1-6	CASTRQGQGNSPLHF	TGTGCCAGCACCCGCCAAGGACAGGGTAATTCACCCCTCCACTTT
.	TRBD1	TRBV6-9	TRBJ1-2	CASRAGTAGYTF	TGTGCCAGCAGGGCCGGGACAGCTGGCTACACCTTC
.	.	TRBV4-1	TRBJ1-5	CASSQGPNSNQPQHF	TGCGCCAGCAGCCAAGGGCCGAATAGCAATCAGCCCCAGCATTTT
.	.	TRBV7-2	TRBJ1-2	CASSLGLGAANYGYTF	TGTGCCAGCAGCTTAGGTTTAGGGGCGGCGAACTATGGCTACACCTTC
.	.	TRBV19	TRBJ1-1	CASSEVDTEAFF	TGTGCCAGTAGTGAAGTAGACACTGAAGCTTTCTTT
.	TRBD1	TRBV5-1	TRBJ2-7	CASSPRGQGDSYEQYF	TGCGCCAGCAGCCCGAGGGGACAGGGTGACTCCTACGAGCAGTACTTC
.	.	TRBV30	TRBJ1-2	CACFRRGIGGYTF	TGTGCCTGTTTTCGTCGGGGGATCGGAGGCTACACCTTC
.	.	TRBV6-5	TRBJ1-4	CASSYSYQGGEKLFF	TGTGCCAGCAGTTACTCGTATCAGGGAGGAGAAAAACTGTTTTTT
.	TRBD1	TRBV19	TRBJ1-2	CASRDSLGALYYGYTF	TGTGCCAGTCGGGACAGCCTTGGGGCCCTTTACTATGGCTACACCTTC
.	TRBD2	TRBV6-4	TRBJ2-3	CASSDGPSGGGTDTQYF	TGTGCCAGCAGTGACGGTCCTAGCGGGGGGGGGACAGATACGCAGTATTTT
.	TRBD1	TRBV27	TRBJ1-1	CASSSGQGGIGAFF	TGTGCCAGCAGTTCGGGACAGGGAGGGATTGGAGCTTTCTTT
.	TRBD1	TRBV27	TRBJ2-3	CASSRDRETDTQYF	TGTGCCAGCAGTAGGGACAGGGAAACAGATACGCAGTATTTT
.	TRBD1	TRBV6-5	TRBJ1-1	CASSYGRGRINTEAFF	TGTGCCAGCAGTTACGGCAGGGGGCGAATCAACACTGAAGCTTTCTTT